The 20 T cell receptor beta chains presented below share a single source sample, sequenced in a study of early T cells in non-severe SARS-CoV-2 infection. From the 5' RACE reads, TCRdb called clonotypes with MiXCR, one entry per CDR3 protein. The sample has 85,000 to 100,000 distinct CDR3 sequences, roughly 9.6% seen once. The sample comprised whole blood. The receptor set was obtained from an adult who was a healthcare worker with PCR-confirmed SARS-CoV-2 infection or an uninfected control (not recorded which).

Ten or more counts support this clonotype. V is TRBV5-1 and J is TRBJ2-1; the D call may be TRBD1 or TRBD2 (6 bases each). Per germline, CDR1 SGHRS and CDR2 YFSETQ. The CDR3 extends over 18 amino acids. Trimming removed 4 bases at V and 6 bases at J, with 26 bases between. The CDR3, as DNA: TGCGCCAGCAGCATTACGCTCCCGGGACAAAAGGGGGGCAATGAGCAGTTCTTC. Residues: CASSITLPGQKGGNEQFF.

Only a few counts were recorded for this clonotype. The chain is built from TRBV7-7 and TRBJ2-1; perhaps TRBD2 as D (6 bases). The CDR3 is 13 residues long. Deletions cut 5 bases from V and 12 bases from J, with 17 bases between. Germline values: CDR1 SSHAT, CDR2 FNYEAQ (reference sequence). The CDR3 sequence: CASSPEGRGMQFF. CDR3 sequence (DNA): TGTGCCAGCAGCCCCGAGGGTCGGGGGATGCAGTTCTTC.

This clonotype was counted once. A much larger clone differs by one base, so this may be a read error. J is TRBJ1-1 and V is TRBV7-2; D gene uncertain. V lost 2 bases and J 0 bases, leaving 4 bases between the germline ends. The CDR3 sequence is 13 residues long. The germline CDR1 and CDR2 sequences are SGHTA and FQGNSA. The CDR3 DNA reads as TGTACCAGCAGCTTATCAGTGAACACTGAAGCTTTCTTT. It encodes CTSSLSVNTEAFF.

In its sample, this clonotype was seen many times. The V gene is TRBV6-6, the J gene TRBJ2-1, with 10 positions matching TRBD2. This CDR3 is built from 14 residues. The trim removed 7 bases at V and 4 bases at J, leaving 4 bases unmatched. Germline CDR1 reads MNHNY; CDR2 reads SVGAGI (reference sequence). Here the CDR3 reads CASNQAGGYNEQFF. The CDR3, as DNA: TGTGCCAGCAACCAAGCGGGAGGGTACAATGAGCAGTTCTTC.

The J gene is TRBJ1-4, the V gene TRBV20-1; D remains ambiguous. CDR1 and CDR2 (germline): DFQATT, SNEGSKA (reference sequence). The CDR3 runs 12 residues. The V end was cut by 5 bases, the J end by 8 bases, with 12 bases between. This CDR3 is CSASDPSEKLFF. For the CDR3, the DNA is TGCAGTGCTTCGGACCCGAGCGAAAAACTGTTTTTT.

This clonotype appeared a few times. This chain links TRBV7-9 with TRBJ1-1, with D unresolved. Trimming took off 0 bases at V and 0 bases at J, with 11 bases between the two ends. This CDR3 is built from 16 residues. The germline V gene encodes CDR1 SEHNR and CDR2 FQNEAQ (reference sequence). CDR3 DNA: TGTGCCAGCAGCTTAGCGCTCCAGACTATGAACACTGAAGCTTTCTTT. It codes for CASSLALQTMNTEAFF. Full variable domain (missing parts from reference TRBV7-9 and TRBJ1-1): DTGVSQNPRHKITKRGQNVTFRCDPISEHNRLYWYRQTLGQGPEFLTYFQNEAQLEKSRLLSDRFSAERPKGSFSTLEIQRTEQGDSAMYLCASSLALQTMNTEAFFGQGTRLTVV.

This clonotype was observed many times. This chain uses TRBV28 with TRBJ1-2; D unresolved. The CDR3 consists of 16 residues. Germline V gives CDR1 MDHEN, CDR2 SYDVKM. Between the trimmed V and J ends, which lost 7 bases and 3 bases, there was a span of 21 bases. The chain's CDR3 is CASTPLLAPRYYGYTF. The DNA for the CDR3 is TGTGCCAGCACCCCTTTACTTGCACCACGATACTATGGCTACACCTTC.

V usage is TRBV7-2 and J usage is TRBJ2-1; 11 positions match TRBD2. The CDR3 loop spans 16 amino acids. From germline, CDR1 is SGHTA and CDR2 FQGNSA. The trim removed 1 base at V and 4 bases at J, leaving 3 bases unmatched. CDR3 in amino acids: CASSLDSGGAYNEQFF. In DNA form, the CDR3 reads TGTGCCAGCAGCTTAGATAGCGGGGGGGCGTACAATGAGCAGTTCTTC.

The V gene is TRBV28, the J gene TRBJ1-1; D unresolved. CDR3 length equals 12 residues. Per the germline V gene, CDR1 is MDHEN and CDR2 is SYDVKM. V was pared by 10 bases and J by 8 bases, with 17 bases between. The CDR3 region is CAIGGQSGEAFF. CDR3 DNA: TGTGCCATTGGCGGGCAGTCGGGCGAAGCTTTCTTT.

There are a few counts of this clonotype. This chain connects TRBV7-9 to TRBJ1-2; TRBD1 is a possible D gene (6 bases). V was cut by 3 bases and J by 0 bases, with 11 bases left in between. The V gene's germline CDR1 is SEHNR and CDR2 FQNEAQ (reference sequence). This CDR3 is built from 15 residues. The chain's CDR3 is CASSFRQAANYGYTF. CDR3 nucleotides: TGTGCCAGCAGCTTCCGACAGGCAGCTAACTATGGCTACACCTTC.

This clonotype was observed a handful of times. The chain employs TRBV20-1 and TRBJ2-1, with 10 bases aligning to TRBD2. Germline CDR1 is DFQATT and CDR2 is SNEGSKA (reference sequence). Trimming took 1 base from V and 3 from J; bases not matched to a gene: 6. The CDR3 runs 16 residues. The CDR3 DNA follows: TGCAGTGCTAGAGTAACTAGCGGGGATCTCTACAATGAGCAGTTCTTC. This translates into CSARVTSGDLYNEQFF.

V gene TRBV5-4 combines with J gene TRBJ2-1, with 9 bases lining up with TRBD2. The J segment lost 8 bases and the V segment lost 3 bases, leaving 15 bases of the junction unmatched. There are 17 residues in the CDR3. Germline assignment: CDR1 SGHNT and CDR2 YYREEE (reference sequence). Here the CDR3 DNA reads TGTGCCAGCAGCTCCGGCATGAGCGGGGGGCGCGAGGATGAGCAGTTCTTC. Its translation is CASSSGMSGGREDEQFF.

This clonotype was seen many times. This sequence joins TRBV7-9 and TRBJ2-3; no clear D gene. The V gene lost 3 bases and the J gene lost 0 bases, with 13 bases spanning the gap. Germline V gives CDR1 SEHNR, CDR2 FQNEAQ (reference sequence). CDR3 length equals 16 residues. The CDR3 sequence is CASSFLTDTSTDTQYF. As DNA, the CDR3 is TGTGCCAGCAGCTTTCTAACGGATACTAGCACAGATACGCAGTATTTT. The full variable domain, in which reference TRBV7-9 and TRBJ2-3 provide the parts outside the CDR3, is DTGVSQNPRHKITKRGQNVTFRCDPISEHNRLYWYRQTLGQGPEFLTYFQNEAQLEKSRLLSDRFSAERPKGSFSTLEIQRTEQGDSAMYLCASSFLTDTSTDTQYFGPGTRLTVL.

This chain joins TRBV10-3 and TRBJ2-3; 11 nucleotides agree with TRBD2. Losses at the gene ends were 2 bases for V and 5 bases for J; bases not matched to a gene: 3. CDR1 is ENHRY and CDR2 is SYGVKD in the germline V gene. There are 15 residues in the CDR3. CDR3 region: CAISEETSGEDTQYF. The CDR3 DNA follows: TGTGCCATCAGTGAGGAGACTAGCGGGGAAGATACGCAGTATTTT.

This clonotype has more than one count but fewer than ten. This chain links TRBV18 with TRBJ2-1; 11 nucleotides match TRBD2. Germline V gene sequence: CDR1 KGHSH, CDR2 LQKENI. The CDR3 has 15 residues. V trimming: 1 base; J trimming: 5 bases; junction bases outside the gene matches: 1. This CDR3 reads CASSPLAGGDNEQFF. CDR3 coding DNA: TGTGCCAGCTCACCACTAGCGGGAGGGGACAATGAGCAGTTCTTC.

The gene calls are TRBV3-1 and TRBJ1-6; no reliable D call. Trimming took 1 base from V and 11 from J, leaving 9 bases between them. CDR3 size: 13 residues. Germline V gene sequence: CDR1 LGHDT, CDR2 YNNKEL (reference sequence). The CDR3 reads CASSQVGWTPLHF. In DNA, the CDR3 is TGTGCCAGCAGCCAAGTTGGCTGGACACCCCTCCACTTT.

The genes are TRBV28 and TRBJ2-2; possibly TRBD2 for D (6 bases). Trimming removed 4 bases from V and 14 bases from J, with 11 bases in between. The CDR3 extends over 11 amino acids. Germline V CDR1 and CDR2: MDHEN, SYDVKM. The CDR3 region has the DNA TGTGCCAGCAGTTCCCGACTAGATCTGTTTTTT. Translation gives CASSSRLDLFF. Using reference TRBV28 and TRBJ2-2 for the parts outside the CDR3, the full variable domain is DVKVTQSSRYLVKRTGEKVFLECVQDMDHENMFWYRQDPGLGLRLIYFSYDVKMKEKGDIPEGYSVSREKKERFSLILESASTNQTSMYLCASSSRLDLFFGEGSRLTVL.

This clonotype was recorded a few times. This rearrangement joins TRBV15 to TRBJ2-1, with D tentatively TRBD2 (7 bases). The CDR3 sequence is 15 residues long. With 3 bases removed from V and 6 bases from J, the gap between germline ends came to 15 bases. Germline lookup yields CDR1 LNHNV and CDR2 YYDKDF (reference sequence). This chain's CDR3 is CATSSPGGGGNEQFF. The CDR3 DNA follows: TGTGCCACCAGCAGCCCCGGGGGAGGGGGCAATGAGCAGTTCTTC. The whole variable domain, remainder taken from reference TRBV15 and TRBJ2-1, is DAMVIQNPRYQVTQFGKPVTLSCSQTLNHNVMYWYQQKSSQAPKLLFHYYDKDFNNEADTPDNFQSRRPNTSFCFLDIRSPGLGDTAMYLCATSSPGGGGNEQFFGPGTRLTVL.

In its sample, this clonotype was seen once. The J gene is TRBJ1-1, the V gene TRBV5-1; no reliable D call. The CDR3 spans 15 residues. Germline assignment: CDR1 SGHRS and CDR2 YFSETQ. Trimming stripped 0 bases from V and 1 base from J, with 10 bases between. The CDR3 spells CASSLALGPNTEAFF. CDR3 coding DNA: TGCGCCAGCAGCTTGGCCTTAGGGCCGAACACTGAAGCTTTCTTT.

Ten or more counts support this clonotype. As DNA, the CDR3 is TGCAGCGTTGTAGCGATCTACGAGCAGTACTTC. It codes for CSVVAIYEQYF. The genes are TRBV29-1 and TRBJ2-7; a weak D match, TRBD2 (5 bases). Germline V gene sequence: CDR1 SQVTM, CDR2 ANQGSEA. This CDR3 comprises 11 residues. The V end was cut by 4 bases, the J end by 3 bases, with 7 bases between.